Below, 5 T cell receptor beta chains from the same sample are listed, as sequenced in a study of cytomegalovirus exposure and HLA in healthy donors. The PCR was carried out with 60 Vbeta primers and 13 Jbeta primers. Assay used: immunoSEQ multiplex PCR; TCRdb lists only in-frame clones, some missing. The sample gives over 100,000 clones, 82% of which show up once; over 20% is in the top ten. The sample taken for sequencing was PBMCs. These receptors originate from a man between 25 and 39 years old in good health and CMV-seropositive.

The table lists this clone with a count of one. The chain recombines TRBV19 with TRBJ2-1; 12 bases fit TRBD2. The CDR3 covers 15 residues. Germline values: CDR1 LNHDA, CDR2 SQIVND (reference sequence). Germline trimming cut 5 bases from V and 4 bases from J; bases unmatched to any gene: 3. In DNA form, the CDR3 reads TGTGCCAGTAGTGAGACTAGCGGGAGTTACAATGAGCAGTTCTTC. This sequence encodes CASSETSGSYNEQFF.

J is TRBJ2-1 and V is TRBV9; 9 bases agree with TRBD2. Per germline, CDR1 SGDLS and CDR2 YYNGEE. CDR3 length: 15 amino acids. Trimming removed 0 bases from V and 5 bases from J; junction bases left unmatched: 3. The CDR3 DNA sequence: TGTGCCAGCAGCGTAGGGACTAGCGACGACAATGAGCAGTTCTTC. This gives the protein CASSVGTSDDNEQFF.

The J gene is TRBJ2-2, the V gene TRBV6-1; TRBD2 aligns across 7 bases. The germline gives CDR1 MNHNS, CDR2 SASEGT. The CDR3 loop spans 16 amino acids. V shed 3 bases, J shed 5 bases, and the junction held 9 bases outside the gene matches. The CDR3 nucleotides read TGTGCCAGCAGTGATGAGCGGGGCATGGGGACCGGGGAGCTGTTTTTT. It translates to CASSDERGMGTGELFF.

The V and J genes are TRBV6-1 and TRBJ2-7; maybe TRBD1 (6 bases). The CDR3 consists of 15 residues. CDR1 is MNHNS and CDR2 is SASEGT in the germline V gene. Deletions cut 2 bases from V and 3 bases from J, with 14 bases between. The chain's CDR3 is CASSESGTTYYEQYF. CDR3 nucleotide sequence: TGTGCCAGCAGTGAAAGTGGGACAACGTACTACGAGCAGTACTTC.

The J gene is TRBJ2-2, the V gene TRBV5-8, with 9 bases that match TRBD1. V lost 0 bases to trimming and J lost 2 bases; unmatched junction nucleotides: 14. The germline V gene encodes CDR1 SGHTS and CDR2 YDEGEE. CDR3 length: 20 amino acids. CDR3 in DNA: TGTGCCAGCAGCTTGGGATTTGGAGGACAGGGGCCACTAAACACCGGGGAGCTGTTTTTT. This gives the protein CASSLGFGGQGPLNTGELFF.